The clone carrying this T cell receptor beta chain was seen more than once but under ten times. The antigen remains unidentified. This sample stems from a study of identical twins. The CDR3 has 13 residues. Germline V gene data show CDR1 as KGHDR and CDR2 as SFDVKD. V lost 12 bases, J lost 2 bases, and 5 bases stayed unmatched. TCRdb processed the 5' RACE reads anew with MiXCR; each CDR3 protein has one entry. Of roughly 690,000 distinct CDR3 sequences in the sample, around 20% are singletons; the top ten hold roughly 4%. General observations from the study: Memory repertoires lacked the insertion deficit that abundant cord blood beta clonotypes showed. Models underestimated how often monozygotic twins shared out-of-frame TCR alpha.

The sample was also reused in another study, on T cells expressing NK-cell markers. This second study notes: HCMV serostatus: most of the eight sequenced donors positive, one negative. Dominant NKG2C+ clonotypes were found to form roughly 1.0-7.5% of CD8+ T cells in a handful of donors.

The source material was PBMCs. This sequence originates from a woman aged 18-29 years in good health. The chain joins TRBV24-1 to TRBJ2-1, with 8 bases aligning to TRBD2. Here the CDR3 reads CAVSGGPYNEQFF. In DNA form, the CDR3 reads TGTGCCGTATCGGGGGGGCCCTACAATGAGCAGTTCTTC.